This TCR beta chain was documented in a study of blood T cells in healthy people across ages. Whole-study results and caveats: Observed TCR beta diversity showed a strong correlation with the percentage of naive T cells as measured by flow cytometry. Diversity estimated from one million T cells was considered an underestimate. Possibly confounding the expanded clonotype changes was the fact that donor CMV status was unknown.

Next came a second PCR, run for roughly 6 to 11 cycles, which used a sample-barcoded 5' primer along with a J-beta primer mix. Researchers report that a template-switch adaptor with 12 random nucleotides tagged each cDNA molecule. One entry per CDR3 protein results from TCRdb running MiXCR on the 5' RACE reads. The table lists around 1,700,000 distinct CDR3 sequences, 28% of them singletons. Turning to this clonotype: Antigen specificity is unknown.

Trimming cost V 4 bases and J 7 bases; bases outside gene matches: 16. Germline loops: CDR1 SGHAT, CDR2 FQNNGV. This CDR3 is 18 amino acids long. The sequencing sample was made of blood. The sequence came from a woman aged 30 to 39 in good health. This chain joins TRBV11-2 and TRBJ1-6; 7 nucleotides match TRBD1. CDR3 residues: CASSSSGTAPLQNSPLHF. The CDR3 DNA follows: TGTGCCAGCAGCTCCTCCGGGACAGCGCCCCTCCAGAATTCACCCCTCCACTTT.